A single sample is the source of the 14 T cell receptor beta chains below, sequenced in a study of relationships among human T cell subsets. Bead selections for CD25, CD56 and CD294 left a flow-through collected as Th1 cells. TCR alpha and beta CDR3s were amplified from mRNA by semiquantitative ARM-PCR. Tagged nested gene-specific primers were used first, then communal superprimers amplified exponentially. TCRdb analysed the multiplex PCR reads with MiXCR anew, one entry per CDR3 protein. The table lists 10,000 to 15,000 distinct CDR3 sequences, roughly 62% of them singletons. Sequenced material: CD4+ Th1 cells sorted from blood. The receptors stem from a man aged 40-55 years in good health.

This chain links TRBV29-1 with TRBJ2-1; D remains unclear. V dropped 7 bases and J dropped 6 bases, with 16 bases sitting between them. Germline CDR1 SQVTM, CDR2 ANQGSEA. The CDR3 sequence is 13 residues long. In nucleotides, the CDR3 is TGCAGCGCGGACCTGACCCCGAGCAATGAGCAGTTCTTC. It encodes CSADLTPSNEQFF.

J is TRBJ2-7 and V is TRBV6-6; 11 bases align to TRBD2. The DNA end lines up better with TRBJ2-1; the J call may be wrong. The CDR3 runs 16 residues. In germline, CDR1 is MNHNY, CDR2 SVGAGI (reference sequence). CDR3 coding DNA: TGTGCCAGCAGTCCCCCCGGGACTAGCGGCCCCAATGAGCAGTTCTTC. This gives the protein CASSPPGTSGPNEQFF.

The chain uses TRBV30 and TRBJ1-1; TRBD1 might be the D (6 bases). V dropped 0 bases and J dropped 1 base, with 12 bases sitting between them. The length of the CDR3 is 15 residues. CDR1 is GTSNPN, CDR2 SVGIG, per germline (reference sequence). The DNA for the CDR3 is TGTGCCTGGAGTGTACCGGACAGAAGGAACACTGAAGCTTTCTTT. It translates to CAWSVPDRRNTEAFF.

The chain has TRBV20-1 and TRBJ2-3, with 7 bases fitting TRBD2. CDR3 length: 13 residues. From germline, CDR1 is DFQATT and CDR2 SNEGSKA (reference sequence). The V and J ends lost 5 bases and 4 bases, in that order; junction bases with no gene match: 6. CDR3 sequence: CSAELANADTQYF. The CDR3 DNA is TGCAGTGCTGAACTAGCGAATGCAGATACGCAGTATTTT.

This chain uses TRBV7-3 with TRBJ2-2; D is perhaps TRBD1 (5 bases). There are 15 residues in the CDR3. V lost 0 bases and J 7 bases, leaving 12 bases between the germline ends. Germline V lookup: CDR1 SGHTA, CDR2 FQGTGA. The CDR3, as DNA: TGTGCCAGCAGCTTAACGACAAGGGGCGGCGGGGAGCTGTTTTTT. Encoded protein: CASSLTTRGGGELFF.

The chain combines TRBV29-1 with TRBJ2-7; possibly TRBD1 or TRBD2 for D (5 bases each). V was pared by 5 bases and J by 1 base, with 15 bases between. CDR3 length: 14 residues. Per the germline V gene, CDR1 is SQVTM and CDR2 is ANQGSEA. The CDR3 is CSVSPGTSSYEQYF. In DNA, the CDR3 is TGCAGCGTTTCCCCCGGGACCTCATCCTACGAGCAGTACTTC.

Written as DNA, the CDR3 is TGCGCCAGCAGCTTGGAACAGGGGGATAGCAATCAGCCCCAGCATTTT. Translating it yields CASSLEQGDSNQPQHF. The chain employs TRBV5-1 and TRBJ1-5; 8 bases map to TRBD1. Germline loops: CDR1 SGHRS, CDR2 YFSETQ. The CDR3 spans 16 residues. Losses at the gene ends were 0 bases for V and 0 bases for J; bases not matched to a gene: 2.

The chain carries TRBV29-1 and TRBJ1-1; D might be TRBD1 (5 bases). The V end lost 7 bases, the J end lost 4 bases, and 19 bases lay between the germline ends. The CDR3 is 14 residues long. CDR1 is SQVTM, CDR2 ANQGSEA, per germline. The CDR3 DNA sequence: TGCAGCGCCTTGGGCAGAGTTGGGGGCACTGAAGCTTTCTTT. Its protein product is CSALGRVGGTEAFF.

The chain combines TRBV28 with TRBJ2-1, with 8 bases identical to TRBD1. CDR3 size: 17 residues. J lost 4 bases, V lost 4 bases, and 12 bases had no gene match. CDR1 is MDHEN and CDR2 is SYDVKM in the germline V gene. CDR3 protein: CASSSSYRGTVYNEQFF. DNA for the CDR3: TGTGCCAGCAGTTCCTCATACAGGGGGACGGTTTACAATGAGCAGTTCTTC.

V is TRBV6-6 and J is TRBJ1-1, with TRBD1 as a possible D gene (6 bases). CDR1 and CDR2 (germline): MNHNY, SVGAGI (reference sequence). V was clipped by 6 bases and J by 5 bases, with 16 bases between them. This CDR3 is 14 amino acids long. This chain's CDR3 is CASSPTGSSTEAFF. The CDR3 nucleotides are TGTGCCAGCAGCCCTACAGGGAGCAGTACTGAAGCTTTCTTT.

The gene calls are TRBV27 and TRBJ2-4; tentative D call: TRBD1 (6 bases). Germline V gene data show CDR1 as MNHEY and CDR2 as SMNVEV (reference sequence). V was trimmed by 5 bases and J by 1 base, leaving 12 bases between them. This CDR3 is 15 amino acids long. In DNA form, the CDR3 reads TGTGCCAGCAGTCCAGGGGTCCCGGCCAAAAACATTCAGTACTTC. This encodes CASSPGVPAKNIQYF.

V is TRBV19 and J is TRBJ2-6; perhaps TRBD2 as D (6 bases). The CDR3 extends over 15 amino acids. Germline V lookup: CDR1 LNHDA, CDR2 SQIVND (reference sequence). V was cut by 3 bases and J by 0 bases, with 6 bases left in between. In nucleotides, the CDR3 is TGTGCCAGTAGTATCGGGGGCTCTGGGGCCAACGTCCTGACTTTC. Translation gives CASSIGGSGANVLTF.

The chain is built from TRBV11-3 and TRBJ2-3; D assignment may be TRBD1 or TRBD2 (6 bases each). Germline-derived CDR1 and CDR2 are SGHNT and YENEEA. Trimming took 5 bases from V and 6 from J, leaving 12 bases between them. This CDR3 contains 13 residues. CDR3 DNA: TGTGCCAGCAGCACCGGGGGCAAGGATACGCAGTATTTT. As protein: CASSTGGKDTQYF.

The CDR3 spells CASSQDSTDTQYF. CDR3 sequence (DNA): TGCGCCAGCAGCCAAGATTCAACAGATACGCAGTATTTT. The V gene is TRBV4-1, the J gene TRBJ2-3; D is unclear. This CDR3 has 13 amino acids. Trimming removed 0 bases from V and 3 bases from J, with 4 bases in between. Germline V gene sequence: CDR1 MGHRA, CDR2 YSYEKL.